This T cell receptor beta chain stems from a study of cytomegalovirus exposure and HLA in healthy donors. About the study: The 110 or so validation repertoires used a platform that matched the one used for the 550 to 800 first-cohort repertoires, as a later analysis reported.

The CDR3 is 16 residues long. The trim removed 4 bases at V and 5 bases at J, leaving 12 bases unmatched. Germline loops: CDR1 MGHRA, CDR2 YSYEKL. The protocol was immunoSEQ multiplex PCR, while the TCRdb copy is restricted to in-frame clones and leaves out a portion. Among tens of thousands of clones listed, approximately 91% were seen once. Sequencing used PBMCs. The chain has TRBV4-1 and TRBJ2-7; 9 positions agree with TRBD1. The receptor's source is a man aged 30-40 years in good health and CMV-seronegative. The CDR3 coding sequence is TGCGCCAGCAGCCCGCACAGGGGGCGATTCAGGGACGAGCAGTACTTC. It specifies CASSPHRGRFRDEQYF.